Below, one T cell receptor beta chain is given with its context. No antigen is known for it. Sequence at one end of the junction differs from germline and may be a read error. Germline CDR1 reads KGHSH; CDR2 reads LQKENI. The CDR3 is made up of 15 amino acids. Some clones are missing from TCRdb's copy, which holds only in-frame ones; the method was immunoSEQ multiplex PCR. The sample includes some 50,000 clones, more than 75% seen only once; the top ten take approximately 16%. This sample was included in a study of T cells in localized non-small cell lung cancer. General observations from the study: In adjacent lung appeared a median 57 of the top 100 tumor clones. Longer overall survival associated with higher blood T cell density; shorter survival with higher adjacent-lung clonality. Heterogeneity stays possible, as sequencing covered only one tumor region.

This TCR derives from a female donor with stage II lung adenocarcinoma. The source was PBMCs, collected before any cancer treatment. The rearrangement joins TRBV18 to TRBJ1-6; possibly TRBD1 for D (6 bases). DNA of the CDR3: TGTGCCAGCTCAGCACCGGGGGGCGTGAACTCACCCCTCCACTTT. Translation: CASSAPGGVNSPLHF.